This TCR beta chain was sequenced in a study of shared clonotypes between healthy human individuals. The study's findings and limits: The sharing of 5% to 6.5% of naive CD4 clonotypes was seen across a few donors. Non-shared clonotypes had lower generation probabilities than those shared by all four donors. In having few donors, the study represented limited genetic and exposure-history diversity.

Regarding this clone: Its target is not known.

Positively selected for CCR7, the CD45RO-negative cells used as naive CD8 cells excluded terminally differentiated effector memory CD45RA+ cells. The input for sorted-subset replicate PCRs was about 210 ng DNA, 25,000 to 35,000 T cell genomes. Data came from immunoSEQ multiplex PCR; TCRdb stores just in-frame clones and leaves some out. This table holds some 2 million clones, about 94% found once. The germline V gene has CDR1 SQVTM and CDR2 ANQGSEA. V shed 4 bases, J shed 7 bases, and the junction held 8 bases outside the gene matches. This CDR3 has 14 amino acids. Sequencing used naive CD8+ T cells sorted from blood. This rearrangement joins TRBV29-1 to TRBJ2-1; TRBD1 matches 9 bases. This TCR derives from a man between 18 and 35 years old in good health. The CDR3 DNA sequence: TGCAGCGTTGGTCTCACAGGGGGCCCAAATGAGCAGTTCTTC. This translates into CSVGLTGGPNEQFF.